This record concerns one T cell receptor beta chain sequence. These data come from a study of shared clonotypes between healthy human individuals. The CDR3 consists of 14 residues. Trimming removed 7 bases from V and 4 bases from J; junction bases left unmatched: 6. The germline V gene encodes CDR1 PRHDT and CDR2 FYEKMQ (reference sequence). In the study's own analysis: ImmunoSEQ junction-only sequences lacked quality scores, so their filtering differed. Repertoires were generated with immunoSEQ multiplex PCR, while TCRdb's copy carries only in-frame clones and drops some. V, J and clone size reflect that table, while D and trimming were determined from the DNA. The table lists some 1 million clones, 65% to 75% of them singletons.

The chain employs TRBV13 and TRBJ2-3, with TRBD2 matching 9 bases. Sequenced sample: memory CD4+ T cells sorted from blood. Described subset: CD45RA-negative fraction. The sequence came from a man aged 18 to 29 in good health. The CDR3 reads CASNSGRGSDTQYF. CDR3 bases: TGTGCCAGCAATAGCGGGAGAGGGTCAGATACGCAGTATTTT.